A single T cell receptor (beta chain) is shown here with its context. This specimen comes from a study of blood T cell repertoires in COVID-19. This CDR3 comprises 19 residues. J was trimmed by 6 bases and V by 2 bases; bases with no gene match: 22. From germline, CDR1 is GTSNPN and CDR2 SVGIG (reference sequence). As processed by the authors: From reference gene primer amplification, estimates of nucleated cell counts were derived. Sequencing was performed with immunoSEQ multiplex PCR; in TCRdb, only in-frame clones are kept and a portion is missing. That table gives V, J and clone size, and the DNA gave D and trimming. Among about 62,000 clones listed, roughly 89% were seen once.

Sequencing input: peripheral blood. This rearrangement joins TRBV30 to TRBJ1-5; TRBD1 matches at 7 bases. This clonotype originated in a human donor in a cohort sampled during active COVID-19. CDR3 DNA sequence: TGTGCCTGGAGTTTATTTAGGGGGCATGTGAGTGGAGAGGGTCAGCCCCAGCATTTT. Protein product: CAWSLFRGHVSGEGQPQHF.